The next 14 T cell receptor beta chains were all read from a single sample in a study of blood T cell repertoires in COVID-19. The assay was immunoSEQ multiplex PCR, and TCRdb's table has in-frame clones only and misses some. The profile shows about 170,000 clones, 80% to 90% of them singletons. Sequencing used peripheral blood. The receptors here all came from a woman between 50 and 59 years old with acute or convalescent COVID-19.

The chain carries TRBV29-1 and TRBJ2-5; D perhaps matches TRBD2 (5 bases). This CDR3 has 15 amino acids. V lost 3 bases to trimming and J lost 5 bases, with 19 bases between them. CDR1 and CDR2 from the germline V gene are SQVTM and ANQGSEA. For the CDR3, the DNA is TGCAGCGTTGATGGCGGGCTTCTGGCTTCGGAGACCCAGTACTTC. This encodes CSVDGGLLASETQYF.

CDR3 DNA: TGTGCCGCGTCCTCACCCGGGAGCTACGAGCAGTACTTC. Its translation is CAASSPGSYEQYF. The V gene is TRBV10-3, the J gene TRBJ2-7; possibly TRBD2 for D (6 bases). This CDR3 spans 13 amino acids. The V end was cut by 11 bases, the J end by 3 bases, with 17 bases between. Germline V gene lookup returns CDR1 ENHRY and CDR2 SYGVKD.

V and J are TRBV27 and TRBJ1-1; the match to TRBD1 covers 7 bases. The ends lost 3 bases at V and 6 bases at J; junction bases unmatched: 4. Germline lookup yields CDR1 MNHEY and CDR2 SMNVEV (reference sequence). The CDR3 is made up of 13 amino acids. CDR3 sequence (DNA): TGTGCCAGCAGTTTTTGGGACAGTGCTGAAGCTTTCTTT. Translating gives CASSFWDSAEAFF.

This chain joins TRBV6-2 or TRBV6-3 and TRBJ1-2; D is undetermined. CDR3 size: 15 residues. Germline CDR1 MNHEY, CDR2 SVGEGT. The germline V and J ends were trimmed by 3 bases and 6 bases, with 17 bases remaining between them. CDR3 sequence (DNA): TGTGCCAGCAGTTATCGTCTCGGACTAAAGGATGGCTACACCTTC. Protein sequence: CASSYRLGLKDGYTF.

This clone is medium-sized. This chain connects TRBV4-3 to TRBJ1-5; D gene unclear. The germline V gene has CDR1 LGHNA and CDR2 YSLEER. Trimming removed 0 bases from V and 2 bases from J, with 11 bases in between. This CDR3 region has 16 residues. The CDR3 loop reads CASSQEASYGNQPQHF. The CDR3 DNA sequence: TGCGCCAGCAGCCAAGAAGCCTCCTACGGCAATCAGCCCCAGCATTTT.

The V gene is TRBV9, the J gene TRBJ2-2; tentative D call: TRBD2 (6 bases). CDR3 size: 15 residues. Germline V CDR1 and CDR2: SGDLS, YYNGEE. The V end was cut by 4 bases, the J end by 5 bases, with 15 bases between. As DNA, the CDR3 is TGTGCCAGCAGCACTCAGGATGGGAGGACCGGGGAGCTGTTTTTT. This encodes CASSTQDGRTGELFF. The complete variable domain, with remaining parts taken from reference TRBV9 and TRBJ2-2, reads DSGVTQTPKHLITATGQRVTLRCSPRSGDLSVYWYQQSLDQGLQFLIQYYNGEERAKGNILERFSAQQFPDLHSELNLSSLELGDSALYFCASSTQDGRTGELFFGEGSRLTVL.

The CDR3 loop reads CASSDRAALAFF. CDR3 bases: TGTGCCAGCAGCGACAGGGCGGCCTTGGCTTTCTTT. J is TRBJ1-1 and V is TRBV6-5; 7 bases are a match to TRBD1. CDR3 length: 12 amino acids. Germline V gene sequence: CDR1 MNHEY, CDR2 SVGAGI. Unmatched junction bases numbered 9, after V lost 6 bases and J lost 11 bases.

The chain carries TRBV5-8 and TRBJ1-2; D is ambiguous. The CDR3 spans 13 residues. Germline CDR1 reads SGHTS; CDR2 reads YDEGEE. V was trimmed by 4 bases and J by 6 bases, leaving 13 bases between them. The CDR3 sequence: CASSQTRRNGYTF. DNA of the CDR3: TGTGCCAGCAGCCAAACACGGAGAAATGGCTACACCTTC.

The rearrangement links TRBV7-2 to TRBJ2-5, with 7 positions matching TRBD2. V was clipped by 6 bases and J by 1 base; unmatched bases: 5. The CDR3 has 14 residues. CDR1 and CDR2 from the germline V gene are SGHTA and FQGNSA. DNA of the CDR3: TGTGCCAGCAGTATCGGGGGGACCCAAGAGACCCAGTACTTC. As protein: CASSIGGTQETQYF. The variable domain in full, completed from reference TRBV7-2 and TRBJ2-5, reads GAGVSQSPSNKVTEKGKDVELRCDPISGHTALYWYRQSLGQGLEFLIYFQGNSAPDKSGLPSDRFSAERTGGSVSTLTIQRTQQEDSAVYLCASSIGGTQETQYFGPGTRLLVL.

The chain employs TRBV18 and TRBJ2-7; D might be TRBD2 (6 bases). The CDR3 is 13 amino acids. The germline V and J ends were trimmed by 5 bases and 4 bases, with 12 bases remaining between them. Germline CDR1 is KGHSH and CDR2 is LQKENI. The CDR3 region has the DNA TGTGCCAGCTCATCGGGTGGAGGGTACGAGCAGTACTTC. Translation gives CASSSGGGYEQYF.

The chain joins TRBV12-3 or TRBV12-4 to TRBJ1-5; D not resolved. V lost 8 bases and J 0 bases, leaving 5 bases between the germline ends. The CDR3 totals 12 residues. CDR3 in amino acids: CASSISNQPQHF. The CDR3 DNA reads as TGTGCCAGCTCCATTAGCAATCAGCCCCAGCATTTT.

As regards this clone: This specimen includes other DNA sequences encoding the same CDR3. This rearrangement joins TRBV19 to TRBJ1-3; 9 bases are shared with TRBD1. Germline CDR1 reads LNHDA; CDR2 reads SQIVND (reference sequence). The CDR3 extends over 14 amino acids. V lost 6 bases to trimming and J lost 2 bases; unmatched junction nucleotides: 2. The chain's CDR3 is CASSTGGPGNTIYF. CDR3 nucleotide sequence: TGTGCCAGTAGCACAGGGGGCCCTGGAAACACCATATATTTT.

The rearrangement uses TRBV27 and TRBJ1-2; D unresolved. Germline CDR1 MNHEY, CDR2 SMNVEV (reference sequence). The CDR3 covers 13 residues. V was clipped by 6 bases and J by 4 bases, with 12 bases between them. The CDR3 region has the DNA TGTGCCAGCAGATCGGGAATTTTCTATGGCTACACCTTC. This encodes CASRSGIFYGYTF.

This sequence joins TRBV19 and TRBJ1-5, with D unclear. V shed 7 bases and J shed 1 base, with 8 bases lying between them. The CDR3 is made up of 13 amino acids. In germline, CDR1 is LNHDA, CDR2 SQIVND (reference sequence). The CDR3 coding sequence is TGTGCCAGTACATCGGGGAGCAATCAGCCCCAGCATTTT. This sequence encodes CASTSGSNQPQHF.